This is a list of T cell receptor beta chains from one sample in a study of blood T cell repertoires in COVID-19. Method: immunoSEQ multiplex PCR; TCRdb's copy keeps in-frame clones and lacks some. The sample records more than 250,000 clones, about 87% being singletons. The sample taken for sequencing was peripheral blood. These receptors all stem from a woman aged 25 to 39 with COVID-19, enrolled during active disease. CDR3s include the opening cysteine and the closing phenylalanine or tryptophan. The order of the fields is V gene, D gene, clone size, J gene, CDR3 protein, CDR3 DNA. The D gene is left open where the match is weak. Rows may omit the clone size; those that give it use once, few, many or a size class.

V gene: TRBV2
D gene: TRBD1
clone size: -
J gene: TRBJ1-4
CDR3 protein: CASTSPGTANEKLFF
CDR3 DNA: TGTGCCAGCACCAGTCCCGGGACAGCTAATGAAAAACTGTTTTTT

V gene: TRBV28
D gene: -
clone size: once
J gene: TRBJ1-2
CDR3 protein: CASVADSYGYTF
CDR3 DNA: TGTGCCAGCGTTGCGGACTCCTATGGCTACACCTTC

V gene: TRBV30
D gene: -
clone size: -
J gene: TRBJ2-5
CDR3 protein: CAWKPLVTQETQYF
CDR3 DNA: TGTGCCTGGAAACCCCTAGTAACCCAAGAGACCCAGTACTTC

V gene: TRBV7-9
D gene: -
clone size: -
J gene: TRBJ2-4
CDR3 protein: CASSLSGPRGIQYF
CDR3 DNA: TGTGCCAGCAGCTTATCCGGACCAAGAGGGATTCAGTACTTC

V gene: TRBV6-1
D gene: TRBD1
clone size: -
J gene: TRBJ1-2
CDR3 protein: CASSEGGTGARSYTF
CDR3 DNA: TGTGCCAGCAGTGAAGGGGGGACAGGGGCGAGAAGCTACACCTTC

V gene: TRBV6-6
D gene: -
clone size: -
J gene: TRBJ1-5
CDR3 protein: CASSYSPTDSNQPQHF
CDR3 DNA: TGTGCCAGCAGTTACTCCCCAACAGATAGCAATCAGCCCCAGCATTTT

V gene: TRBV7-9
D gene: -
clone size: -
J gene: TRBJ2-1
CDR3 protein: CASSLTLGGNEQFF
CDR3 DNA: TGTGCCAGCAGCTTAACACTCGGGGGTAATGAGCAGTTCTTC

V gene: TRBV4-2
D gene: TRBD1
clone size: -
J gene: TRBJ2-6
CDR3 protein: CASSPQGQGPSGANVLTF
CDR3 DNA: TGTGCCAGCAGCCCCCAGGGACAGGGGCCCTCTGGGGCCAACGTCCTGACTTTC

V gene: TRBV2
D gene: -
clone size: -
J gene: TRBJ2-2
CDR3 protein: CASSTSGYTGELFF
CDR3 DNA: TGTGCCAGCTCGACTTCAGGGTACACCGGGGAGCTGTTTTTT

V gene: TRBV13
D gene: -
clone size: -
J gene: TRBJ1-4
CDR3 protein: CASRDSSNEKLFF
CDR3 DNA: TGTGCCAGCAGGGACTCAAGTAATGAAAAACTGTTTTTT

V gene: TRBV10-3
D gene: TRBD1
clone size: -
J gene: TRBJ1-5
CDR3 protein: CAISSDRDQPQHF
CDR3 DNA: TGTGCCATCAGTTCTGACAGGGATCAGCCCCAGCATTTT

V gene: TRBV18
D gene: TRBD1
clone size: few
J gene: TRBJ1-1
CDR3 protein: CASSRQGEVVLTEAFF
CDR3 DNA: TGTGCCAGCTCACGTCAGGGGGAAGTTGTCCTAACTGAAGCTTTCTTT

V gene: TRBV4-1
D gene: TRBD2
clone size: -
J gene: TRBJ2-3
CDR3 protein: CASSPRTSGDTDTQYF
CDR3 DNA: TGCGCCAGCAGCCCACGGACTAGCGGGGACACAGATACGCAGTATTTT

V gene: TRBV5-1
D gene: -
clone size: -
J gene: TRBJ1-1
CDR3 protein: CASRPGPLAAEAFF
CDR3 DNA: TGCGCCAGCAGGCCGGGTCCCCTAGCAGCTGAAGCTTTCTTT

V gene: TRBV12-5
D gene: TRBD1
clone size: -
J gene: TRBJ2-1
CDR3 protein: CASGLVTGGHYNEQFF
CDR3 DNA: TGTGCTAGTGGTTTGGTAACAGGGGGCCACTACAATGAGCAGTTCTTC

V gene: TRBV5-6
D gene: -
clone size: -
J gene: TRBJ2-1
CDR3 protein: CASSLIGQRRNNNEQFF
CDR3 DNA: TGTGCCAGCAGCTTGATCGGACAGAGAAGAAATAACAATGAGCAGTTCTTC

V gene: TRBV2
D gene: -
clone size: -
J gene: TRBJ2-1
CDR3 protein: CASSWTLSYNEQFF
CDR3 DNA: TGTGCCAGCAGTTGGACTTTGTCCTACAATGAGCAGTTCTTC

V gene: TRBV30
D gene: -
clone size: -
J gene: TRBJ2-5
CDR3 protein: CAWNREETQYF
CDR3 DNA: TGTGCCTGGAACAGGGAAGAGACCCAGTACTTC

V gene: TRBV5-8
D gene: -
clone size: once
J gene: TRBJ2-1
CDR3 protein: CASSLRLSYNEQFF
CDR3 DNA: TGTGCCAGCAGCTTGAGACTTTCCTACAATGAGCAGTTCTTC

V gene: TRBV28
D gene: -
clone size: -
J gene: TRBJ1-5
CDR3 protein: CASSLGAQGPQHF
CDR3 DNA: TGTGCCAGCAGTTTGGGGGCCCAAGGGCCCCAGCATTTT

V gene: TRBV20-1
D gene: -
clone size: -
J gene: TRBJ1-2
CDR3 protein: CSVTGGYGYTF
CDR3 DNA: TGCAGTGTGACCGGGGGGTATGGCTACACCTTC

V gene: TRBV7-9
D gene: -
clone size: -
J gene: TRBJ2-2
CDR3 protein: CASSLGALGLHTGELFF
CDR3 DNA: TGTGCCAGCAGCTTAGGGGCACTGGGACTTCACACCGGGGAGCTGTTTTTT

V gene: TRBV7-8
D gene: TRBD1
clone size: once
J gene: TRBJ1-6
CDR3 protein: CASSFRTGDNSPLHF
CDR3 DNA: TGTGCCAGCAGCTTCAGGACAGGGGATAATTCACCCCTCCACTTT

V gene: TRBV30
D gene: -
clone size: -
J gene: TRBJ1-6
CDR3 protein: CAWRDPGQAPLHF
CDR3 DNA: TGTGCCTGGAGGGATCCGGGACAAGCACCCCTCCACTTT

V gene: TRBV4-3
D gene: TRBD1
clone size: -
J gene: TRBJ1-2
CDR3 protein: CASSQDGRQGIPYTF
CDR3 DNA: TGCGCCAGCAGCCAAGACGGTAGACAGGGAATCCCCTACACCTTC

V gene: TRBV4-3
D gene: TRBD2
clone size: -
J gene: TRBJ2-3
CDR3 protein: CASSFGTSGGLENTQYF
CDR3 DNA: TGCGCCAGCAGCTTCGGGACTAGCGGGGGGCTTGAGAATACGCAGTATTTT

V gene: TRBV15
D gene: TRBD2
clone size: -
J gene: TRBJ2-1
CDR3 protein: CATSRRGGQGKLDEQFF
CDR3 DNA: TGTGCCACCAGCAGGCGGGGGGGTCAGGGCAAGTTGGATGAGCAGTTCTTC

V gene: TRBV7-2
D gene: TRBD1
clone size: once
J gene: TRBJ1-4
CDR3 protein: CASSRDRGYEKLFF
CDR3 DNA: TGTGCCAGCAGCCGGGACAGGGGTTATGAAAAACTGTTTTTT

V gene: TRBV11-3
D gene: TRBD1
clone size: -
J gene: TRBJ2-7
CDR3 protein: CASSYRGTSYEQYF
CDR3 DNA: TGTGCCAGCAGCTACAGGGGAACCTCCTACGAGCAGTACTTC

V gene: TRBV4-3
D gene: TRBD1
clone size: -
J gene: TRBJ1-2
CDR3 protein: CASSQDQTGAGYGYTF
CDR3 DNA: TGCGCCAGCAGCCAAGACCAGACAGGGGCTGGGTATGGCTACACCTTC

V gene: TRBV19
D gene: TRBD1
clone size: -
J gene: TRBJ1-6
CDR3 protein: CASSIERAGGGSPLHF
CDR3 DNA: TGTGCCAGTAGTATAGAAAGGGCAGGGGGTGGTTCACCCCTCCACTTT

V gene: TRBV18
D gene: -
clone size: few
J gene: TRBJ2-2
CDR3 protein: CASSTGSSNTGELFF
CDR3 DNA: TGTGCCAGCTCAACAGGTTCCTCGAACACCGGGGAGCTGTTTTTT

V gene: TRBV15
D gene: TRBD2
clone size: -
J gene: TRBJ2-1
CDR3 protein: CATSRLAGGDEQFF
CDR3 DNA: TGTGCCACCAGCAGACTAGCGGGGGGGGATGAGCAGTTCTTC

V gene: TRBV28
D gene: TRBD1
clone size: -
J gene: TRBJ1-2
CDR3 protein: CASSKGARGYTF
CDR3 DNA: TGTGCCAGCAGTAAGGGGGCAAGAGGCTACACCTTC

V gene: TRBV5-5
D gene: TRBD2
clone size: -
J gene: TRBJ2-5
CDR3 protein: CASSPGTSGGYQETQYF
CDR3 DNA: TGTGCCAGCAGCCCCGGGACTAGCGGGGGTTACCAAGAGACCCAGTACTTC

V gene: TRBV12-3/TRBV12-4
D gene: -
clone size: -
J gene: TRBJ1-2
CDR3 protein: CASSRGGGYTF
CDR3 DNA: TGTGCCAGCAGTCGAGGGGGAGGCTACACCTTC

V gene: TRBV3-1/TRBV3-2
D gene: -
clone size: -
J gene: TRBJ2-5
CDR3 protein: CASSPNSGGGETQYF
CDR3 DNA: TGTGCCAGCAGCCCTAACTCGGGGGGCGGGGAGACCCAGTACTTC

V gene: TRBV5-3
D gene: TRBD2
clone size: -
J gene: TRBJ2-3
CDR3 protein: CARRFWGLARHTQYF
CDR3 DNA: TGTGCCAGAAGATTTTGGGGACTAGCAAGGCATACGCAGTATTTT

V gene: TRBV7-2
D gene: TRBD2
clone size: -
J gene: TRBJ2-1
CDR3 protein: CASSSGLAGGTGNEQFF
CDR3 DNA: TGTGCCAGCAGCTCGGGACTAGCGGGGGGCACTGGCAATGAGCAGTTCTTC

V gene: TRBV7-3
D gene: TRBD1
clone size: once
J gene: TRBJ2-7
CDR3 protein: CASSQTGEHRHEQYF
CDR3 DNA: TGTGCCAGCAGTCAGACAGGGGAACATCGACACGAGCAGTACTTC

V gene: TRBV7-9
D gene: TRBD2
clone size: -
J gene: TRBJ2-3
CDR3 protein: CASSYGVAGGVRHSSQYF
CDR3 DNA: TGTGCCAGCAGCTACGGAGTAGCGGGGGGGGTACGCCACAGTTCGCAGTATTTT

V gene: TRBV10-2
D gene: TRBD1
clone size: -
J gene: TRBJ1-2
CDR3 protein: CASSDHRTGGMFYGYTF
CDR3 DNA: TGCGCCAGCAGTGACCACAGGACAGGCGGGATGTTTTATGGCTACACCTTC

V gene: TRBV9
D gene: -
clone size: -
J gene: TRBJ1-5
CDR3 protein: CASSVAGNQPQHF
CDR3 DNA: TGTGCCAGCAGCGTAGCGGGGAATCAGCCCCAGCATTTT

V gene: TRBV18
D gene: -
clone size: few
J gene: TRBJ1-1
CDR3 protein: CASSPRPVNTEAFF
CDR3 DNA: TGTGCCAGCTCACCACGGCCAGTGAACACTGAAGCTTTCTTT

V gene: TRBV10-1
D gene: -
clone size: -
J gene: TRBJ2-2
CDR3 protein: CASRCSGGEAGELFF
CDR3 DNA: TGCGCCAGCAGGTGCTCCGGCGGGGAAGCCGGGGAGCTGTTTTTT

V gene: TRBV5-1
D gene: TRBD2
clone size: once
J gene: TRBJ2-1
CDR3 protein: CASSLGGTSGVHGEQFF
CDR3 DNA: TGCGCCAGCAGCCTAGGAGGGACTAGCGGGGTTCATGGTGAGCAGTTCTTC

V gene: TRBV4-1
D gene: -
clone size: -
J gene: TRBJ1-1
CDR3 protein: CASSQGALRFTEAFF
CDR3 DNA: TGCGCCAGCAGCCAAGGGGCACTCCGTTTCACTGAAGCTTTCTTT

V gene: TRBV29-1
D gene: TRBD1
clone size: -
J gene: TRBJ2-1
CDR3 protein: CSVETGTYNEQFF
CDR3 DNA: TGCAGCGTCGAGACAGGGACCTACAATGAGCAGTTCTTC

V gene: TRBV18
D gene: -
clone size: -
J gene: TRBJ1-2
CDR3 protein: CASSPNRDSAGYTF
CDR3 DNA: TGTGCCAGCTCACCTAACAGGGATTCCGCCGGCTACACCTTC

V gene: TRBV30
D gene: TRBD2
clone size: -
J gene: TRBJ2-7
CDR3 protein: CAWAPGLATRTYEQYF
CDR3 DNA: TGTGCCTGGGCCCCGGGACTAGCGACAAGGACCTACGAGCAGTACTTC

V gene: TRBV2
D gene: -
clone size: once
J gene: TRBJ2-7
CDR3 protein: CASSELPQGTYEQYF
CDR3 DNA: TGTGCCAGCAGTGAATTGCCCCAGGGTACCTACGAGCAGTACTTC

V gene: TRBV24-1
D gene: TRBD1
clone size: -
J gene: TRBJ2-2
CDR3 protein: CATSVTLRTGGPGELFF
CDR3 DNA: TGTGCCACCAGTGTGACTTTACGGACAGGGGGCCCCGGGGAGCTGTTTTTT

V gene: TRBV11-3
D gene: TRBD1
clone size: -
J gene: TRBJ1-4
CDR3 protein: CASSPTQGWIEKLFF
CDR3 DNA: TGTGCCAGCAGCCCTACACAGGGGTGGATTGAAAAACTGTTTTTT

V gene: TRBV6-1
D gene: -
clone size: -
J gene: TRBJ1-6
CDR3 protein: CASSERGPLSTYNSPLHF
CDR3 DNA: TGTGCCAGCAGTGAAAGGGGCCCGCTGAGCACCTATAATTCACCCCTCCACTTT

V gene: TRBV3-1/TRBV3-2
D gene: TRBD2
clone size: once
J gene: TRBJ2-7
CDR3 protein: CASSQEYSGGNYEQYF
CDR3 DNA: TGTGCCAGCAGCCAAGAATATAGCGGGGGGAACTACGAGCAGTACTTC